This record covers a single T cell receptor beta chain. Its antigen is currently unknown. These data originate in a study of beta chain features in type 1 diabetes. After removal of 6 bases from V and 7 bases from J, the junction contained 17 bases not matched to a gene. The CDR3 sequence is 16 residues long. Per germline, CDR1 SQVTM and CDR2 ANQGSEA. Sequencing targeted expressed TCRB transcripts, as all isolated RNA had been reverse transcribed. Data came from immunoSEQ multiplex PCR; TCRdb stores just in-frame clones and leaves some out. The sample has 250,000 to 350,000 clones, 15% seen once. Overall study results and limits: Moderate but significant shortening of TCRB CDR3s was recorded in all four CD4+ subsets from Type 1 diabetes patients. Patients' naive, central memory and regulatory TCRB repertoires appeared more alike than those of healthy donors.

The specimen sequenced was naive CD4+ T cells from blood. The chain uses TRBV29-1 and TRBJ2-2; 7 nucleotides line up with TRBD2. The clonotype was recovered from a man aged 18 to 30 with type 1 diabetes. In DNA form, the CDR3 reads TGCAGCGTGTACCGACTTGGGGCGGGAGAGGGCGGGGAGCTGTTTTTT. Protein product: CSVYRLGAGEGGELFF.